These 10 T cell receptor beta chains were sequenced from one sample in a study of shared clonotypes between healthy human individuals. The data were produced by immunoSEQ multiplex PCR, yet TCRdb's version contains in-frame clones alone and is incomplete. This table has around 1.1 million clones, 70% to 80% appearing once. The sequencing sample was made of memory CD4+ T cells from PBMCs. The subset here: CD45RA-negative fraction. Receptor source: a man younger than 35 in good health. Some clones in this sample may be carry-over from other donors' samples.

The chain carries TRBV7-2 and TRBJ2-2; D might be TRBD2 (7 bases). This CDR3 contains 16 residues. Germline V gives CDR1 SGHTA, CDR2 FQGNSA. Trimming stripped 0 bases from V and 6 bases from J, with 14 bases between. The CDR3 bases are TGTGCCAGCAGCTTAGCGCCCACAGGGAGGGCCGGGGAGCTGTTTTTT. Amino acid sequence: CASSLAPTGRAGELFF.

The J gene is TRBJ1-2, the V gene TRBV5-4; D ambiguous. CDR1 and CDR2 (germline): SGHNT, YYREEE (reference sequence). The CDR3 is 16 residues long. V shed 3 bases and J shed 4 bases, with 19 bases lying between them. Written as DNA, the CDR3 is TGTGCCAGCAGCTCAACCGGGCCGCGGATTGGCTATGGCTACACCTTC. Its protein is CASSSTGPRIGYGYTF.

CDR3 residues: CASSQDGLAEYNEQFF. CDR3 nucleotide sequence: TGCGCCAGCAGCCAAGACGGACTAGCGGAGTACAATGAGCAGTTCTTC. V usage is TRBV4-3 and J usage is TRBJ2-1, with TRBD2 matching over 10 bases. The ends lost 0 bases at V and 4 bases at J; junction bases unmatched: 3. Germline CDR1 LGHNA, CDR2 YSLEER. CDR3 length: 16 residues.

The rearrangement joins TRBV6-5 to TRBJ2-7; 7 positions agree with TRBD2. The V and J ends lost 5 bases and 4 bases, in that order; junction bases with no gene match: 5. Germline CDR1 reads MNHEY; CDR2 reads SVGAGI. The CDR3 contains 13 residues. The CDR3: CASSSGAPYEQYF. The CDR3 DNA sequence: TGTGCCAGCAGTAGCGGGGCACCATACGAGCAGTACTTC.

This clone was detected once. This may arise from a read error, as a much more abundant clone is one base away. The chain joins TRBV4-3 to TRBJ2-1; D is uncertain. The CDR3 spans 17 residues. Between the trimmed V and J ends, which lost 1 base and 0 bases, there was a span of 13 bases. The germline V gene has CDR1 LGHNA and CDR2 YSLEER. Written as DNA, the CDR3 is TGCGCCAGCAGCCAAGGGGCCGGGCGGAGCTCCTACAATGAGCAGTTCTTC. It yields the protein CASSQGAGRSSYNEQFF.

This chain links TRBV15 with TRBJ2-3; D could derive from TRBD1 or TRBD2 (6 bases each). Germline loops: CDR1 LNHNV, CDR2 YYDKDF (reference sequence). The length of the CDR3 is 14 residues. V was clipped by 8 bases and J by 6 bases, with 18 bases between them. The CDR3 loop is CATRRGAGSDTQYF. The CDR3 region has the DNA TGTGCCACCCGTAGGGGGGCAGGGTCCGATACGCAGTATTTT.

The table lists this clone with a count of one. V is TRBV27 and J is TRBJ1-1; 11 bases are shared with TRBD1. J lost 5 bases, V lost 5 bases, and 16 bases had no gene match. The CDR3 is 18 amino acids. CDR1 is MNHEY, CDR2 SMNVEV, per germline (reference sequence). The CDR3 is CASSAWGGTGGFQTEAFF. DNA for the CDR3: TGTGCCAGCAGTGCATGGGGGGGGACAGGGGGATTTCAGACTGAAGCTTTCTTT.

This sequence joins TRBV5-6 and TRBJ2-7; D gene unclear. The CDR3 covers 14 residues. V lost 1 base, J lost 0 bases, and 8 bases lay in between. Germline assignment: CDR1 SGHDT and CDR2 YYEEEE. The CDR3 DNA reads TGTGCCAGCAGCTTGTTAGACCACTCCTACGAGCAGTACTTC. Translated, it gives CASSLLDHSYEQYF.

This chain's CDR3 is CASSSPGLLVEAFF. The CDR3 DNA reads TGTGCCAGCAGTTCCCCAGGACTGCTCGTTGAAGCTTTCTTT. The V gene is TRBV6-5, the J gene TRBJ1-1; D remains unclear. V lost 4 bases to trimming and J lost 7 bases, with 16 bases between them. The length of the CDR3 is 14 residues. Looked up from germline, CDR1 is MNHEY and CDR2 is SVGAGI.

CDR3 sequence (DNA): TGTGCCATCAGCGCGGGGACAACCGGCTATGGCTACACCTTC. It codes for CAISAGTTGYGYTF. This chain links TRBV10-3 with TRBJ1-2; D perhaps matches TRBD1 (6 bases). Germline V CDR1 and CDR2: ENHRY, SYGVKD. The CDR3 has 14 residues. V was cut by 6 bases and J by 4 bases, with 15 bases left in between.